A selection of T cell receptor beta chains follows, all from one sample in a study of metastatic and nonmetastatic thyroid tumors. TCRdb re-clonotyped the PCR reads via MiXCR. This table has some 11,000 clones, over 20% appearing once. Specimen: adjacent normal tissue. The receptors were sampled from a female donor with papillary thyroid cancer or a benign thyroid nodule (not recorded which). Some clones in this sample may be carry-over from other donors' samples. The CDR3 runs from the conserved cysteine through the conserved F or W. Fields, in order: J gene, V gene, CDR3 protein.

j_gene: TRBJ1-2
v_gene: TRBV19
CDR3aa: CAGSSFADYGYTF

j_gene: TRBJ1-1
v_gene: TRBV11-2
CDR3aa: CASSLFLHTEAFF

j_gene: TRBJ1-6
v_gene: TRBV5-1
CDR3aa: CASSLGWSGTEQSPLHF

j_gene: TRBJ2-7
v_gene: TRBV19
CDR3aa: CASSIGAGGYEQYF

j_gene: TRBJ1-1
v_gene: TRBV7-2
CDR3aa: CASSLGVLNTEAFF

j_gene: TRBJ2-1
v_gene: TRBV11-2
CDR3aa: CASSLATGTYNEQFF

j_gene: TRBJ1-4
v_gene: TRBV7-6
CDR3aa: CASSRKKTGGFDFNEKLFF

j_gene: TRBJ2-7
v_gene: TRBV25-1
CDR3aa: CANRFGTGYEQYF

j_gene: TRBJ1-6
v_gene: TRBV4-1
CDR3aa: CASSQGLGSNSPLHF

j_gene: TRBJ2-7
v_gene: TRBV5-4
CDR3aa: CASTSQGSGSCEQYF

j_gene: TRBJ2-5
v_gene: TRBV27
CDR3aa: CARSLKNRPGETQYF

j_gene: TRBJ2-5
v_gene: TRBV19
CDR3aa: CASLLRASGGAPQETQYF

j_gene: TRBJ1-1
v_gene: TRBV30
CDR3aa: CAWSVALGGDNDFF

j_gene: TRBJ2-7
v_gene: TRBV6-1
CDR3aa: CASTGTGGSYEQYF

j_gene: TRBJ2-7
v_gene: TRBV6-2/TRBV6-3
CDR3aa: CASSYQFYGYEQYF

j_gene: TRBJ2-7
v_gene: TRBV12-3/TRBV12-4
CDR3aa: CASKGPGSSYEQYF

j_gene: TRBJ1-1
v_gene: TRBV7-8
CDR3aa: CASSFQGNTEAFF

j_gene: TRBJ1-1
v_gene: TRBV7-3
CDR3aa: CASSREQGKRTEAFF

j_gene: TRBJ2-3
v_gene: TRBV13
CDR3aa: CASSSSSGGPESTDTQYF

j_gene: TRBJ1-1
v_gene: TRBV20-1
CDR3aa: CSARDARKGTEAFF

j_gene: TRBJ1-1
v_gene: TRBV6-5
CDR3aa: CASSYSTRGTEAFF

j_gene: TRBJ1-2
v_gene: TRBV20-1
CDR3aa: CSAIMGSRTSGYGYTF

j_gene: TRBJ1-4
v_gene: TRBV5-6
CDR3aa: CASSLWGTDNEKLFF

j_gene: TRBJ1-1
v_gene: TRBV12-3/TRBV12-4
CDR3aa: CASSYARVTFF

j_gene: TRBJ2-3
v_gene: TRBV5-6
CDR3aa: CASSLALPPSTDTQYF

j_gene: TRBJ2-1
v_gene: TRBV3-1
CDR3aa: CASNTGGPLINEQFF

j_gene: TRBJ2-1
v_gene: TRBV5-4
CDR3aa: CASSSGVWPQHNEQFF

j_gene: TRBJ1-3
v_gene: TRBV14
CDR3aa: CASSPLGSGNTIYF

j_gene: TRBJ2-1
v_gene: TRBV20-1
CDR3aa: CSATRGGVYEQFF

j_gene: TRBJ2-7
v_gene: TRBV20-1
CDR3aa: CSARDNAVSDLYF

j_gene: TRBJ2-3
v_gene: TRBV4-1
CDR3aa: CASSLGAGRADTQYF

j_gene: TRBJ2-1
v_gene: TRBV5-4
CDR3aa: CASSSNNQLAGKQFF

j_gene: TRBJ2-1
v_gene: TRBV4-1
CDR3aa: CASSQGSGFGYNEQFF

j_gene: TRBJ1-4
v_gene: TRBV10-1
CDR3aa: CASSESSQGDEKLFF

j_gene: TRBJ2-5
v_gene: TRBV6-2/TRBV6-3
CDR3aa: CASSPTYRGWETQYF

j_gene: TRBJ2-1
v_gene: TRBV12-3/TRBV12-4
CDR3aa: CASSLVNFGNEQFF

j_gene: TRBJ1-2
v_gene: TRBV27
CDR3aa: CASSLNTNYGYTF